This T cell receptor beta chain was documented in a study of OX40 agonist ivuxolimab in advanced cancers. Study outcomes and limitations: Certain nonresponders additionally had low normalized T-cell clonal expansion.

The V segment lost 5 bases and the J segment 5 bases; nucleotides outside the gene matches: 2. Looked up from germline, CDR1 is MNHEY and CDR2 is SMNVEV (reference sequence). There are 14 residues in the CDR3. Clones were sequenced by immunoSEQ multiplex PCR, and TCRdb holds only the in-frame ones, with some missing. The sample lists around 57,000 clones, 92% occurring once. Comment on this clone: Its antigen is unidentified.

The clonotype comes from an adult with an advanced solid tumor such as melanoma, head and neck, liver or kidney cancer. This chain links TRBV27 with TRBJ1-4; TRBD1 matches 10 bases. The sequencing here drew on CD4+ or CD8+ T cells sorted from blood, taken in a trial of the OX40 agonist ivuxolimab. The CDR3 spells CASSPGQGNEKLFF. The CDR3 DNA sequence: TGTGCCAGCAGTCCGGGACAGGGGAATGAAAAACTGTTTTTT.